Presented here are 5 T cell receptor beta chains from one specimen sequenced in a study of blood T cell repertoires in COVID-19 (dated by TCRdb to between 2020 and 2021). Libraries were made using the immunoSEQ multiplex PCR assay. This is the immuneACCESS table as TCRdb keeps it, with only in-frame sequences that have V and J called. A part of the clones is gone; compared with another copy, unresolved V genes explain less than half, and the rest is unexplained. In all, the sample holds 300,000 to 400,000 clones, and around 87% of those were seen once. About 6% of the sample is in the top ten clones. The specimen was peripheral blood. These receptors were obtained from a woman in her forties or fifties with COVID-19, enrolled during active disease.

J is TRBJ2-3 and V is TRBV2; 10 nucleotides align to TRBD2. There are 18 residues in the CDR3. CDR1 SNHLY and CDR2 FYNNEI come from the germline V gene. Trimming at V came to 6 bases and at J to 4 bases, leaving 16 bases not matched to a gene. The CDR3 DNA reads TGTGCCAGCAGAGTAACAGTCGGGGCTAGCGGGAGAGCAGATACGCAGTATTTT. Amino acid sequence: CASRVTVGASGRADTQYF.

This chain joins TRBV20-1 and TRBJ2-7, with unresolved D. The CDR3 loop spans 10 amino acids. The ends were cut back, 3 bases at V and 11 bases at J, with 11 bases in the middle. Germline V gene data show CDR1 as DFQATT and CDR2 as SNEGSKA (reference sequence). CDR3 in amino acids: CSASRVLEYF. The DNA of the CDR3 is TGCAGTGCTAGTCGGGTGTTGGAGTACTTC.

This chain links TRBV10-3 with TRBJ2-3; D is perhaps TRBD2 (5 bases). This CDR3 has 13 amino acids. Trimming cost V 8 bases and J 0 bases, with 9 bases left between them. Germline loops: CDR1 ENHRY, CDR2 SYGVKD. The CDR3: CAISGLSTDTQYF. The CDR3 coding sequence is TGTGCCATCTCGGGATTAAGCACAGATACGCAGTATTTT.

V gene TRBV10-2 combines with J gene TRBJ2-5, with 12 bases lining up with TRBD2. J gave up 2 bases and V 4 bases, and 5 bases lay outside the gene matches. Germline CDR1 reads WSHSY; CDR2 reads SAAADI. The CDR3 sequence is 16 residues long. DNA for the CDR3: TGCGCCAGCAGTGGGAGGACTAGCGGGATTCAAGAGACCCAGTACTTC. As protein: CASSGRTSGIQETQYF.

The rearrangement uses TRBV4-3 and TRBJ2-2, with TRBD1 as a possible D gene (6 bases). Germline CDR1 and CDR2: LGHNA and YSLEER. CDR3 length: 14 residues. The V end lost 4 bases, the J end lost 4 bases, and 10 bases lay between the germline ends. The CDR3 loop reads CASSRNRATGELFF. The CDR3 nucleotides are TGCGCCAGCAGCCGTAACAGGGCCACCGGGGAGCTGTTTTTT.